This T cell receptor (beta chain) appears in the sequencing data of a study of blood T cell repertoires in COVID-19. Study details: There were acute and convalescent COVID-19 samples, and they came from the United States, Italy and Spain. From T cells, B-cell-depleted T cells, or PBMCs came the material, which was cDNA or gDNA.

As handled by the study authors: How many nucleated cells were present was estimated from reference gene primer amplification. Generated by immunoSEQ multiplex PCR, the TCRdb table keeps only in-frame clones and is missing some. Clonal size and the V and J genes are those of that table, whereas D and trimming came from the DNA. The table has about 210,000 clones, 88% seen once. After removal of 6 bases from V and 3 bases from J, the junction contained 7 bases not matched to a gene. Germline V gene lookup returns CDR1 LNHDA and CDR2 SQIVND (reference sequence). CDR3 length: 15 residues. Sample: peripheral blood. The V and J genes are TRBV19 and TRBJ1-4, with 7 bases that match TRBD1. The receptor was derived from a man younger than 35 with active or convalescent COVID-19. Here the CDR3 reads CASRPGQSANEKLFF. The DNA for the CDR3 is TGTGCCAGTAGGCCGGGACAGAGCGCTAATGAAAAACTGTTTTTT.